This entry lists 5 T cell receptor beta chains sequenced from one sample in a study of blood T cell repertoires in COVID-19. Sequencing used immunoSEQ multiplex PCR; TCRdb keeps in-frame clones, though not all of them. The sample carries under 200,000 clones, approximately 90% recorded once. Material for sequencing was peripheral blood. These TCRs come from a man between 50 and 59 years old who had recovered from COVID-19.

The V call is TRBV28, the J call TRBJ2-3; TRBD2 might be the D (7 bases). CDR1 and CDR2 (germline): MDHEN, SYDVKM. V dropped 6 bases and J dropped 2 bases, with 12 bases sitting between them. CDR3 length equals 14 residues. The CDR3 bases are TGTGCCAGCAGCTCGGGGGGCGCCACAGATACGCAGTATTTT. It encodes CASSSGGATDTQYF.

This rearrangement joins TRBV5-1 to TRBJ2-2; no reliable D call. The CDR3 consists of 12 residues. The germline V gene has CDR1 SGHRS and CDR2 YFSETQ. The V and J ends lost 5 bases and 5 bases respectively, with 7 bases between them. CDR3 protein: CASSFETGELFF. In DNA, the CDR3 is TGCGCCAGCAGTTTTGAGACCGGGGAGCTGTTTTTT.

This clone was seen a single time. The genes are TRBV7-2 and TRBJ2-5, with 7 bases that match TRBD2. V trimming: 7 bases; J trimming: 4 bases; junction bases outside the gene matches: 15. In germline, CDR1 is SGHTA, CDR2 FQGNSA. The CDR3 is made up of 16 amino acids. CDR3 protein: CASTRGWRGGAETQYF. For the CDR3, the DNA is TGTGCCAGCACTCGAGGGTGGCGGGGAGGGGCAGAGACCCAGTACTTC.

The V and J genes are TRBV7-9 and TRBJ2-3; D is perhaps TRBD2 (5 bases). This CDR3 is built from 14 residues. Germline V gene sequence: CDR1 SEHNR, CDR2 FQNEAQ (reference sequence). The V end was cut by 5 bases, the J end by 0 bases, with 9 bases between. The CDR3, as DNA: TGTGCCAGCAGCGGCCGGACTAGCACAGATACGCAGTATTTT. Translated, it gives CASSGRTSTDTQYF.

CDR3 amino acids: CASSYSDRGNYGYTF. Written as DNA, the CDR3 is TGTGCCAGCAGTTACTCAGACAGGGGGAACTATGGCTACACCTTC. The V call is TRBV6-6, the J call TRBJ1-2; 9 bases map to TRBD1. This CDR3 region has 15 residues. The ends lost 0 bases at V and 2 bases at J; junction bases unmatched: 1. Per the germline V gene, CDR1 is MNHNY and CDR2 is SVGAGI (reference sequence).